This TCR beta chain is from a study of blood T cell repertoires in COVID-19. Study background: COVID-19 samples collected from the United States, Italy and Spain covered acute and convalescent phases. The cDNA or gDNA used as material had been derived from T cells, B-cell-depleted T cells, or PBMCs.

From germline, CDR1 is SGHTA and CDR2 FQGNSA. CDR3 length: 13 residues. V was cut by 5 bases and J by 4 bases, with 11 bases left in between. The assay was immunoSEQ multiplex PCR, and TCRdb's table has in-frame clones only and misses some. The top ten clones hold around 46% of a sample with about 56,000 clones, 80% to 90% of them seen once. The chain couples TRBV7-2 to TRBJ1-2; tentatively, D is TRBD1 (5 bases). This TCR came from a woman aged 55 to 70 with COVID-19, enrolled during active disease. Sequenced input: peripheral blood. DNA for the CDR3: TGTGCCAGCAGCGAAAGCGGGGGCTATGGCTACACCTTC. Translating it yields CASSESGGYGYTF.